These 17 T cell receptor beta chains share one sample of origin, sequenced in a study of T-cell memory formation after mild COVID-19. TCRdb redid the calling of the 5' RACE reads with MiXCR, one entry per CDR3 protein. The repertoire consists of 430,000 or so distinct CDR3 sequences, with 20% to 25% occurring once and the leading ten covering 12%. The sequenced sample consisted of PBMCs or a T cell subset sorted from them (not recorded which). Receptors originate from an adult woman who had mild COVID-19 (a few samples of this study predate the infection). Cell type and time point are not known.

The chain combines TRBV7-8 with TRBJ2-5; D is ambiguous. The V end was cut by 2 bases, the J end by 5 bases, with 12 bases between. This CDR3 contains 14 residues. Germline V gene sequence: CDR1 SGHVS, CDR2 FQNEAQ. Here the CDR3 reads CASSLSNVRETQYF. As DNA, the CDR3 is TGTGCCAGCAGCTTATCGAACGTGAGGGAGACCCAGTACTTC.

The chain couples TRBV10-3 to TRBJ2-3; perhaps TRBD2 as D (5 bases). The CDR3 length is 14 residues. Germline lookup yields CDR1 ENHRY and CDR2 SYGVKD. With 3 bases removed from V and 0 bases from J, the gap between germline ends came to 7 bases. This CDR3 is CAISEERSTDTQYF. For the CDR3, the DNA is TGTGCCATCAGTGAAGAGCGGAGCACAGATACGCAGTATTTT.

This chain links TRBV9 with TRBJ2-3; possibly TRBD1 or TRBD2 for D (6 bases each). Per germline, CDR1 SGDLS and CDR2 YYNGEE. The CDR3 contains 15 residues. Trimming left V 0 bases short and J 3 bases short, with 11 bases between. The CDR3 region is CASSVDRGLTDTQYF. The CDR3 region has the DNA TGTGCCAGCAGCGTAGACCGGGGGCTAACAGATACGCAGTATTTT.

This clonotype was counted between two and nine times. V usage is TRBV18 and J usage is TRBJ1-2, with D tentatively TRBD1 (5 bases). Germline-derived CDR1 and CDR2 are KGHSH and LQKENI. The CDR3 length is 14 residues. V lost 1 base and J lost 4, with 10 bases in between. CDR3 sequence reads: CASSPQGSSYGYTF. The CDR3, as DNA: TGTGCCAGCTCACCACAGGGGTCGTCCTATGGCTACACCTTC.

This clonotype was picked up a small number of times. V is TRBV12-3 or TRBV12-4 and J is TRBJ1-2; D is possibly TRBD1 (5 bases). V lost 5 bases, J lost 0 bases, and 13 bases lay in between. This CDR3 is built from 15 residues. CDR3 residues: CASSISGRTNYGYTF. CDR3 bases: TGTGCCAGCAGTATATCGGGACGGACTAACTATGGCTACACCTTC.

This clonotype was picked up a small number of times. The genes are TRBV20-1 and TRBJ1-2; TRBD1 matches at 7 bases. Per the germline V gene, CDR1 is DFQATT and CDR2 is SNEGSKA (reference sequence). V gave up 3 bases and J gave up 6 bases; unmatched junction bases: 7. CDR3 length: 13 residues. Here the CDR3 DNA reads TGCAGTGCTAGGGCCCTGACAGGGAATGGCTACACCTTC. As protein: CSARALTGNGYTF.

This clonotype was detected many times. The CDR3 sequence is CASAGDRGNTEAFF. CDR3 DNA sequence: TGTGCTAGTGCCGGGGACAGGGGGAACACTGAAGCTTTCTTT. The gene calls are TRBV12-5 and TRBJ1-1; TRBD1 agrees at 10 bases. Losses at the gene ends were 7 bases for V and 1 base for J; bases not matched to a gene: 3. CDR1 is LGHNT and CDR2 is FRNRAP in the germline V gene. This CDR3 is 14 amino acids long.

The sample holds one count of this clonotype. The chain recombines TRBV20-1 with TRBJ1-2, with a tentative D call TRBD1 (5 bases). Trimming pared 0 bases from V and 3 bases from J, leaving 11 bases between. CDR1 and CDR2 from the germline V gene are DFQATT and SNEGSKA (reference sequence). The CDR3 length is 14 residues. In nucleotides, the CDR3 is TGCAGTGCTAGAGATGTGCGGGGGGACTATGGCTACACCTTC. It specifies CSARDVRGDYGYTF.

V usage is TRBV4-2 and J usage is TRBJ2-3, with 10 bases fitting TRBD1. With V trimmed by 1 base and J by 4 bases, 14 bases remained unmatched. Germline-derived CDR1 and CDR2 are LGHNA and YNFKEQ. This CDR3 spans 19 amino acids. The chain's CDR3 is CASSQGRYPDRGRADTQYF. The CDR3 DNA sequence: TGTGCCAGCAGCCAAGGTCGATACCCCGACAGGGGGCGGGCAGATACGCAGTATTTT.

This clonotype has just a few counts. The chain joins TRBV5-1 to TRBJ2-1; D possibly corresponds to TRBD1 (7 bases). Trimming cost V 7 bases and J 3 bases, with 20 bases left between them. The CDR3 sequence is 16 residues long. Germline V lookup: CDR1 SGHRS, CDR2 YFSETQ. The CDR3 region is CASAQGGGASYNEQFF. DNA of the CDR3: TGCGCCAGCGCCCAGGGGGGTGGGGCCAGCTACAATGAGCAGTTCTTC.

The table lists this clonotype with a few counts. The chain has TRBV6-1 and TRBJ1-2; the D is unclear. V lost 2 bases and J lost 4, with 17 bases in between. CDR3 length equals 16 residues. Germline-derived CDR1 and CDR2 are MNHNS and SASEGT. The chain's CDR3 is CASSESPGPGSYGYTF. The CDR3, as DNA: TGTGCCAGCAGTGAATCGCCGGGCCCGGGCAGCTATGGCTACACCTTC.

This clonotype came up a few times. The chain recombines TRBV2 with TRBJ1-2; a possible D gene is TRBD1 (6 bases). The CDR3 loop spans 17 amino acids. CDR1 SNHLY and CDR2 FYNNEI come from the germline V gene. The V and J ends lost 6 bases and 0 bases respectively, with 20 bases between them. This chain's CDR3 is CASSPLDRTVPNYGYTF. The DNA for the CDR3 is TGTGCCAGCAGCCCCCTAGACAGGACCGTTCCTAACTATGGCTACACCTTC.

The chain carries TRBV11-3 and TRBJ2-1; 14 bases agree with TRBD2. The CDR3 totals 16 residues. With 5 bases clipped from V and 8 bases from J, the junction kept 8 bases outside the gene matches. Germline V gene data show CDR1 as SGHNT and CDR2 as YENEEA. The CDR3 coding sequence is TGTGCCAGCAGCAAGGGACTAGCGGGAGAAGTTTATGAGCAGTTCTTC. It encodes CASSKGLAGEVYEQFF.

The gene calls are TRBV28 and TRBJ2-3; no clear D. V lost 7 bases and J 5 bases, leaving 7 bases between the germline ends. Germline CDR1 reads MDHEN; CDR2 reads SYDVKM. This CDR3 has 11 amino acids. The CDR3 spells CASTVEDTQYF. The CDR3 bases are TGTGCCAGCACAGTGGAAGATACGCAGTATTTT. Drawing the rest from reference TRBV28 and TRBJ2-3, the complete variable domain is DVKVTQSSRYLVKRTGEKVFLECVQDMDHENMFWYRQDPGLGLRLIYFSYDVKMKEKGDIPEGYSVSREKKERFSLILESASTNQTSMYLCASTVEDTQYFGPGTRLTVL.

This clonotype appeared many times. The gene calls are TRBV7-7 and TRBJ2-5, with TRBD1 as a possible D gene (8 bases). V lost 6 bases and J lost 2, with 16 bases in between. There are 15 residues in the CDR3. Germline V gene sequence: CDR1 SSHAT, CDR2 FNYEAQ (reference sequence). The CDR3 loop reads CASRATGGLQETQYF. CDR3 in DNA: TGTGCCAGCAGAGCTACAGGGGGACTACAAGAGACCCAGTACTTC. Together with reference TRBV7-7 and TRBJ2-5, the CDR3 gives the full variable domain: GAGVSQSPRYKVTKRGQDVTLRCDPISSHATLYWYQQALGQGPEFLTYFNYEAQPDKSGLPSDRFSAERPEGSISTLTIQRTEQRDSAMYRCASRATGGLQETQYFGPGTRLLVL.

This clonotype was counted between two and nine times. The chain employs TRBV5-1 and TRBJ1-4; D may be TRBD1 (6 bases). Per the germline V gene, CDR1 is SGHRS and CDR2 is YFSETQ. The V and J ends lost 3 bases and 8 bases respectively, with 26 bases between them. The CDR3 loop spans 18 amino acids. The CDR3: CASSWGGWSTGLGEKLFF. As DNA, the CDR3 is TGCGCCAGCAGCTGGGGAGGATGGTCGACAGGATTAGGGGAAAAACTGTTTTTT.

Many counts were recorded for this clonotype. Germline and junction disagree at one end, which may indicate a read error. The V gene is TRBV11-2, the J gene TRBJ2-5, with D possibly matching TRBD2 (6 bases). Germline V CDR1 and CDR2: SGHAT, FQNNGV. This CDR3 has 13 residues. In DNA, the CDR3 is TGTGCTAGCAGCTTAGGCGGGGTTGAGACCCAGTACTTC. Protein: CASSLGGVETQYF.